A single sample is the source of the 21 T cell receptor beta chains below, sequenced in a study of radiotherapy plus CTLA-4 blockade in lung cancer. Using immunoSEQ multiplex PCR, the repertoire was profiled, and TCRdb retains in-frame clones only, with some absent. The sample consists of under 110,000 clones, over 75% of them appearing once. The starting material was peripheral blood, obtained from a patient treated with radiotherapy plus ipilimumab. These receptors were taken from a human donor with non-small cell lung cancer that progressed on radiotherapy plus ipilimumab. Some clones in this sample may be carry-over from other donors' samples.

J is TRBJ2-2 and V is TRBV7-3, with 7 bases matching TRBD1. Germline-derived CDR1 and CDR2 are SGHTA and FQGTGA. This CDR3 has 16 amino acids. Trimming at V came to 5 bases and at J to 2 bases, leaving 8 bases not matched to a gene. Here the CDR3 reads CASSRYRGENTGELFF. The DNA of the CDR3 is TGTGCCAGCAGCCGCTACAGGGGTGAAAACACCGGGGAGCTGTTTTTT.

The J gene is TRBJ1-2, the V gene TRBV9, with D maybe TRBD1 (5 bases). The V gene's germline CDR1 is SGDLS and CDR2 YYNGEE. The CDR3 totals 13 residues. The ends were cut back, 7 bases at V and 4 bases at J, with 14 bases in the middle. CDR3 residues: CASGGRVTYGYTF. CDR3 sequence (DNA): TGTGCCAGCGGGGGACGAGTCACCTATGGCTACACCTTC.

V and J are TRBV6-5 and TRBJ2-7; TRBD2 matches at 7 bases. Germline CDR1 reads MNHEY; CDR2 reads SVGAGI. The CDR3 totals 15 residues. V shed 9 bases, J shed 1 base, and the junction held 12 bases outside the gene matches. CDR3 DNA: TGTGCCAGTTCGCGGGGAGGGACCCTGTCCTACGAGCAGTACTTC. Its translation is CASSRGGTLSYEQYF.

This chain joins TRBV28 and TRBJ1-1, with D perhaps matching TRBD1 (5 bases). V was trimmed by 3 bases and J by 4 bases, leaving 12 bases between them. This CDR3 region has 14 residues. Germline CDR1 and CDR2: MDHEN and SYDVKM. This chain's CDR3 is CASSFGGESTEAFF. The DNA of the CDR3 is TGTGCCAGCAGTTTTGGGGGTGAGAGCACTGAAGCTTTCTTT. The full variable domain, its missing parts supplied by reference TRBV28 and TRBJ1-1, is DVKVTQSSRYLVKRTGEKVFLECVQDMDHENMFWYRQDPGLGLRLIYFSYDVKMKEKGDIPEGYSVSREKKERFSLILESASTNQTSMYLCASSFGGESTEAFFGQGTRLTVV.

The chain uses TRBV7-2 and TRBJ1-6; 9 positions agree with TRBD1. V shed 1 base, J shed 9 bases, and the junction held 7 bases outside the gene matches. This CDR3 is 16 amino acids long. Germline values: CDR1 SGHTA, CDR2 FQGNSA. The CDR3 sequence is CASSLVQGATGSPLHF. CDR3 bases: TGTGCCAGCAGCTTAGTACAGGGGGCAACGGGTTCACCCCTCCACTTT.

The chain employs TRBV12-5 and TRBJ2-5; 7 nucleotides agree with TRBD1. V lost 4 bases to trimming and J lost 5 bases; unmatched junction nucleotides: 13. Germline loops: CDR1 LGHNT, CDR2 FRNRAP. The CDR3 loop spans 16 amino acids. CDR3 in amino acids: CASGSTSTGVVETQYF. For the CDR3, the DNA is TGTGCTAGTGGTTCAACTTCAACAGGGGTGGTGGAGACCCAGTACTTC.

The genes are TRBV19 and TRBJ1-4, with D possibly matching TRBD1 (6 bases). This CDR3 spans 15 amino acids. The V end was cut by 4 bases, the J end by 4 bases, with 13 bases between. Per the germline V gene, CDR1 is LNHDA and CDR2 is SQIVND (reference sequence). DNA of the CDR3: TGTGCCAGTAGTACCCTCCCAGGGGATAATGAAAAACTGTTTTTT. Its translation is CASSTLPGDNEKLFF.

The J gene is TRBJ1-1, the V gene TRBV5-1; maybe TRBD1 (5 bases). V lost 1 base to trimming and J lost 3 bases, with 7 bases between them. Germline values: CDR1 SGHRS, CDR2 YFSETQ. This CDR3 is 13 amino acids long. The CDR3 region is CASSLSGDTEAFF. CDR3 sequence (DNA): TGCGCCAGCAGCTTGTCGGGGGACACTGAAGCTTTCTTT. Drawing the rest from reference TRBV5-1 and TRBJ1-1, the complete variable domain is KAGVTQTPRYLIKTRGQQVTLSCSPISGHRSVSWYQQTPGQGLQFLFEYFSETQRNKGNFPGRFSGRQFSNSRSEMNVSTLELGDSALYLCASSLSGDTEAFFGQGTRLTVV.

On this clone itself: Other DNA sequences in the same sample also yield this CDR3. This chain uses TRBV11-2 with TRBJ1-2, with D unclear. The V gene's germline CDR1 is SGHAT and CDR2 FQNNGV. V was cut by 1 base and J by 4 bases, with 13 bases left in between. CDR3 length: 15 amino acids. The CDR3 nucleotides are TGTGCCAGCAGCTTAGCAAGCCCCGATGGCTATGGCTACACCTTC. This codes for CASSLASPDGYGYTF.

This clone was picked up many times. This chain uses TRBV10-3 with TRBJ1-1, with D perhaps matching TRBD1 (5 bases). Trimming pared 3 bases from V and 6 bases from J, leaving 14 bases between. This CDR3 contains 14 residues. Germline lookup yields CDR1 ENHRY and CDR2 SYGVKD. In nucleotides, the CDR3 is TGTGCCATCAGTGATGTAGGGGATTTCGCTGAAGCTTTCTTT. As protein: CAISDVGDFAEAFF.

CDR3 coding DNA: TGTGCCAGTAGTAGAGGATGGGCATCGGTATCGGAGACCCAGTACTTC. It encodes CASSRGWASVSETQYF. The chain recombines TRBV19 with TRBJ2-5; no reliable D call. V lost 4 bases to trimming and J lost 5 bases, with 20 bases between them. The CDR3 is 16 amino acids. Germline V gene sequence: CDR1 LNHDA, CDR2 SQIVND (reference sequence).

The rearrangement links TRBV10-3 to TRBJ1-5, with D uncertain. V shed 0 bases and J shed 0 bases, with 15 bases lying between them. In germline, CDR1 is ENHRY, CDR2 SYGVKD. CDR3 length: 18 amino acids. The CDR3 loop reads CAISESKSGVLSNQPQHF. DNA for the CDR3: TGTGCCATCAGTGAGTCGAAAAGCGGGGTCCTTAGCAATCAGCCCCAGCATTTT.

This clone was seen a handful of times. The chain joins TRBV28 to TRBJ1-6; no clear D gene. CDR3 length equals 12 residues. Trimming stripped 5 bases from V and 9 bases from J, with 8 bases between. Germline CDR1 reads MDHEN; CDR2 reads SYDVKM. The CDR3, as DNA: TGTGCCAGCAGTCTAGTTAGTTCACCCCTCCACTTT. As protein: CASSLVSSPLHF.

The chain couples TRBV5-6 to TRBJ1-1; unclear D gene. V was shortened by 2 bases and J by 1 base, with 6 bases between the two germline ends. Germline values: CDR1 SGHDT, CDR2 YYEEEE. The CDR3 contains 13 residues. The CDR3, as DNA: TGTGCCAGCAGCTTTGGTCCGAACACTGAAGCTTTCTTT. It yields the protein CASSFGPNTEAFF.

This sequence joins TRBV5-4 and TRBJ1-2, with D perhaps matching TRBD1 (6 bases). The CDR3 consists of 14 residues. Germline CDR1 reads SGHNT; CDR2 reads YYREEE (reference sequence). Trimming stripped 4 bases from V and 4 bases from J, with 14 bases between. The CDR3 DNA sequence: TGTGCCAGCAGCCCGGCTCAGGGGTCCTATGGCTACACCTTC. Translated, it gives CASSPAQGSYGYTF.

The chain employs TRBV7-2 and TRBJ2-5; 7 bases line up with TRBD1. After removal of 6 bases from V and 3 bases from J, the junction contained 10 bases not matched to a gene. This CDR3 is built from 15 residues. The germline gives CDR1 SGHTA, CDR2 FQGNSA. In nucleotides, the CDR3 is TGTGCCAGCAGTAGGGGGCGGAATCCTAAAGAGACCCAGTACTTC. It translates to CASSRGRNPKETQYF.

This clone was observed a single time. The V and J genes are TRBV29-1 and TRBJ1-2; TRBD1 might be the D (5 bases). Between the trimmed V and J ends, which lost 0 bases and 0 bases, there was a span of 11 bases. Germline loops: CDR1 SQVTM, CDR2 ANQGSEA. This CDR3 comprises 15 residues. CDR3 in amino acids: CSVEEGGKANYGYTF. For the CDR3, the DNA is TGCAGCGTTGAAGAGGGGGGGAAAGCTAACTATGGCTACACCTTC.

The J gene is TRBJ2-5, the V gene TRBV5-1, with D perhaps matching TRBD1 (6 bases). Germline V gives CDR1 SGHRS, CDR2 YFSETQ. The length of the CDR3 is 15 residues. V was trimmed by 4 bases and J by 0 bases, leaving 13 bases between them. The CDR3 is CASSGMGHNQETQYF. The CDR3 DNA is TGCGCCAGCAGCGGAATGGGACACAACCAAGAGACCCAGTACTTC.

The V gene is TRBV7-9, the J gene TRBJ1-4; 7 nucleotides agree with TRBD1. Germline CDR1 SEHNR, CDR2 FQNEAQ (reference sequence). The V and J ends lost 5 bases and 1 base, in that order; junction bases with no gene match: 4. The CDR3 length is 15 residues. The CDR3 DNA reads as TGTGCCAGCAGCCATCCAGGGGGAACTAATGAAAAACTGTTTTTT. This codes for CASSHPGGTNEKLFF.

For the CDR3, the DNA is TGTGCCATGCGCGGGGGGGCCTACAATGAGCAGTTCTTC. Translation gives CAMRGGAYNEQFF. The J gene is TRBJ2-1, the V gene TRBV10-3; 9 bases match TRBD2. The length of the CDR3 is 13 residues. Losses at the gene ends were 9 bases for V and 2 bases for J; bases not matched to a gene: 2. The V gene's germline CDR1 is ENHRY and CDR2 SYGVKD.

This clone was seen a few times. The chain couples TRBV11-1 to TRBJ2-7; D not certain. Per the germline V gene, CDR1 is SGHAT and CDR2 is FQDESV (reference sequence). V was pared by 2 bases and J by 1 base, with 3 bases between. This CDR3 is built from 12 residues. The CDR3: CASSLYSYEQYF. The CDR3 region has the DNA TGTGCCAGCAGCTTATATTCCTACGAGCAGTACTTC.